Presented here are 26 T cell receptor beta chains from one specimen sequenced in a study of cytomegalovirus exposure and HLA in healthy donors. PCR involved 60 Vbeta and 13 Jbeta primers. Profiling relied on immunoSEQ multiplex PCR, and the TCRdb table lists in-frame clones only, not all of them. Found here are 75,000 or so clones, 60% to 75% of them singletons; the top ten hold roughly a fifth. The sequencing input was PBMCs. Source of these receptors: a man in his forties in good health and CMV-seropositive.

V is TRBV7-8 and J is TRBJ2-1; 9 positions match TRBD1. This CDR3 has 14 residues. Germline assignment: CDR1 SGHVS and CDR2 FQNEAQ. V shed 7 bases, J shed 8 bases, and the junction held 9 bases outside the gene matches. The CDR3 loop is CASKPGQGRDEQFF. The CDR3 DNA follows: TGTGCCAGCAAACCGGGACAGGGTCGTGATGAGCAGTTCTTC.

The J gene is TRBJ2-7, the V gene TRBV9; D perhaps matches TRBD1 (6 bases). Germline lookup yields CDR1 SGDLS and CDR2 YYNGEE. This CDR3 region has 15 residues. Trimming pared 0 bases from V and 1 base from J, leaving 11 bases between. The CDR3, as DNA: TGTGCCAGCAGCGTAGGGCAGGGGTTTTCCTACGAGCAGTACTTC. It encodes CASSVGQGFSYEQYF.

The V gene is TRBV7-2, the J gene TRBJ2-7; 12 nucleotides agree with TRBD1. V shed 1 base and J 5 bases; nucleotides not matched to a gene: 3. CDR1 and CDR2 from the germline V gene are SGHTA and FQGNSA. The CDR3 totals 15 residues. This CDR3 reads CASSLGGTGGNEQYF. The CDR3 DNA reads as TGTGCCAGCAGCTTAGGCGGGACAGGGGGCAACGAGCAGTACTTC. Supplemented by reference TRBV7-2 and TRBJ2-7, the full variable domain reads GAGVSQSPSNKVTEKGKDVELRCDPISGHTALYWYRQSLGQGLEFLIYFQGNSAPDKSGLPSDRFSAERTGGSVSTLTIQRTQQEDSAVYLCASSLGGTGGNEQYFGPGTRLTVT.

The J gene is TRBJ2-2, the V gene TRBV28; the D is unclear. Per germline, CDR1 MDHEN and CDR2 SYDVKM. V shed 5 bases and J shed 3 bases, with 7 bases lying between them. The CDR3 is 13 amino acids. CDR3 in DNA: TGTGCCAGCAGTCCCCCGGACACCGGGGAGCTGTTTTTT. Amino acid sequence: CASSPPDTGELFF.

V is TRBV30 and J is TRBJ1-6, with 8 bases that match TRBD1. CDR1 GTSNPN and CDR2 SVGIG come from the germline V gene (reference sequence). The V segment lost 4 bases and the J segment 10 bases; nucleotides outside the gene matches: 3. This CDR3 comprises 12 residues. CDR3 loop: CAWTDRASPLHF. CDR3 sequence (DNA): TGTGCCTGGACGGACAGGGCCTCACCCCTCCACTTT. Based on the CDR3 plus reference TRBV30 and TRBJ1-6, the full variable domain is SQTIHQWPATLVQPVGSPLSLECTVEGTSNPNLYWYRQAAGRGLQLLFYSVGIGQISSEVPQNLSASRPQDRQFILSSKKLLLSDSGFYLCAWTDRASPLHFGNGTRLTVT.

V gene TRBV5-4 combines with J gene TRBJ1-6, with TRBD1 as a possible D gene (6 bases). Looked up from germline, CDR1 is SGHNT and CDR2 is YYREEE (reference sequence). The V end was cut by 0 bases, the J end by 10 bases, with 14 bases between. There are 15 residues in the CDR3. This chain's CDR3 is CASSLGVGGESPLHF. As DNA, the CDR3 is TGTGCCAGCAGCTTGGGGGTAGGGGGTGAATCACCCCTCCACTTT.

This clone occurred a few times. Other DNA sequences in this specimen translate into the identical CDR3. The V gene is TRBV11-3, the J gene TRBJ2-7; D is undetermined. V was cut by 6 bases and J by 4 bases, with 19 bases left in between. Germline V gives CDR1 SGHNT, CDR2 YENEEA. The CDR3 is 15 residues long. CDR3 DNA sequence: TGTGCCAGCAGTCAGAGGCAGAAGGCGGCATACGAGCAGTACTTC. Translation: CASSQRQKAAYEQYF.

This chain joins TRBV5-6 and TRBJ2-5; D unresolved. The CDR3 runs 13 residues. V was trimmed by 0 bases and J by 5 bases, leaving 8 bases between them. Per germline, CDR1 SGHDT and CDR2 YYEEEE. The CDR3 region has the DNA TGTGCCAGCAGCTTGGCCATCGAGGAGACCCAGTACTTC. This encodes CASSLAIEETQYF.

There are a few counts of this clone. As DNA, the CDR3 is TGTGCCAGCAGCTTGGCCCGGGACAGGGGGCGCGGAGATACGCAGTATTTT. Translation: CASSLARDRGRGDTQYF. The gene calls are TRBV5-4 and TRBJ2-3, with 12 bases matching TRBD1. The CDR3 covers 17 residues. The ends lost 0 bases at V and 5 bases at J; junction bases unmatched: 7. The germline V gene encodes CDR1 SGHNT and CDR2 YYREEE (reference sequence).

The CDR3 DNA reads TGTGCCAGCAGCTTAGTATCTAGCTTCCGGAATGAGCAGTTCTTC. This codes for CASSLVSSFRNEQFF. This rearrangement joins TRBV7-2 to TRBJ2-1; D perhaps matches TRBD2 (5 bases). The CDR3 extends over 15 amino acids. V dropped 1 base and J dropped 7 bases, with 14 bases sitting between them. Looked up from germline, CDR1 is SGHTA and CDR2 is FQGNSA.

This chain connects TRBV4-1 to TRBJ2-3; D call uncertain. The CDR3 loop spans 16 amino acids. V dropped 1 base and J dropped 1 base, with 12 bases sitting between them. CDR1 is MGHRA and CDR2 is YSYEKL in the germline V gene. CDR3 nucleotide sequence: TGCGCCAGCAGCCAAGTTCTCCTCTCCGGCACAGATACGCAGTATTTT. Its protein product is CASSQVLLSGTDTQYF.

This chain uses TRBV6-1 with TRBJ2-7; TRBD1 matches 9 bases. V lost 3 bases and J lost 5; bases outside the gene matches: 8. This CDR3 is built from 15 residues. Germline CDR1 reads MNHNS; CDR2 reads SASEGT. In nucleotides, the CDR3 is TGTGCCAGCAGTGATGGGGGGACAGGGTTCAACGAGCAGTACTTC. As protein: CASSDGGTGFNEQYF.

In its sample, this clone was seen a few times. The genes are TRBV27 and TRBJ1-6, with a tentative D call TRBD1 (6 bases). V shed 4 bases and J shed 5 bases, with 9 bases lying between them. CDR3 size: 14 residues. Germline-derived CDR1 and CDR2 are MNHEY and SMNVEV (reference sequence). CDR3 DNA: TGTGCCAGCAGTTCAGGGGTCCATAATTCACCCCTCCACTTT. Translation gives CASSSGVHNSPLHF.

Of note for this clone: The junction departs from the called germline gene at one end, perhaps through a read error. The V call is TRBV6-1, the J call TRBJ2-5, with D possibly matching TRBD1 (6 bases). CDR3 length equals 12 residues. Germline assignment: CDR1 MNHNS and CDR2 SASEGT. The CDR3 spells CASSEADSAGDF. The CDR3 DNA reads TGTGCCAGCAGTGAAGCGGATAGTGCAGGGGACTTC.

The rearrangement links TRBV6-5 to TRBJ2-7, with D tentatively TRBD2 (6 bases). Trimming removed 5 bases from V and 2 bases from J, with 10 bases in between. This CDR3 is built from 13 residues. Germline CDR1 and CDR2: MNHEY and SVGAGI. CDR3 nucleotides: TGTGCCAGCAGTGCGGGACCACCCTACGAGCAGTACTTC. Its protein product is CASSAGPPYEQYF.

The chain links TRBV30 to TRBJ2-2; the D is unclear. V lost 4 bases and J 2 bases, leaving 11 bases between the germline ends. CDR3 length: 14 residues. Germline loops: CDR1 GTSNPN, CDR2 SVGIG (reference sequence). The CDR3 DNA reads TGTGCCTGGAATCGTCAGGCCAACACCGGGGAGCTGTTTTTT. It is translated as CAWNRQANTGELFF. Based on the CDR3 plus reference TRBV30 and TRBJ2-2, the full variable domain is SQTIHQWPATLVQPVGSPLSLECTVEGTSNPNLYWYRQAAGRGLQLLFYSVGIGQISSEVPQNLSASRPQDRQFILSSKKLLLSDSGFYLCAWNRQANTGELFFGEGSRLTVL.

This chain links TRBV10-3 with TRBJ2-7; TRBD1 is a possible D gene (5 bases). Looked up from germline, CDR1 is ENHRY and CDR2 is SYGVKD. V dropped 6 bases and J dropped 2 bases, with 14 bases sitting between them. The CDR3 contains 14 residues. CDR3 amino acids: CAISLDRTTYEQYF. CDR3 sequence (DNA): TGTGCCATCAGCTTAGACAGAACAACCTACGAGCAGTACTTC.

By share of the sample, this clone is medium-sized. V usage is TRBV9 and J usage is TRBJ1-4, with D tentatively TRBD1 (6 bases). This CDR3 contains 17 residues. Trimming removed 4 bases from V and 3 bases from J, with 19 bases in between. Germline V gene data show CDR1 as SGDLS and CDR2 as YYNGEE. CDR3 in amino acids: CASSLAEGGAANEKLFF. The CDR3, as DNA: TGTGCCAGCAGCTTGGCCGAAGGGGGTGCTGCTAATGAAAAACTGTTTTTT.

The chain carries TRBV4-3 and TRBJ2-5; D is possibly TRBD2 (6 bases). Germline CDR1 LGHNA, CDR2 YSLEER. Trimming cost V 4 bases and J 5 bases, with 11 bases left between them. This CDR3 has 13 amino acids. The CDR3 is CASSLEEGETQYF. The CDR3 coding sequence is TGCGCCAGCAGCCTCGAGGAGGGCGAGACCCAGTACTTC.

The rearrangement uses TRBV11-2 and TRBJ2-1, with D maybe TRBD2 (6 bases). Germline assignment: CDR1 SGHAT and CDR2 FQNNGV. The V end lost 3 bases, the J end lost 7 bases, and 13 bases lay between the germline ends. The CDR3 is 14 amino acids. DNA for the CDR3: TGTGCCAGCAGCTTGCGGACTACCCTTAATGAGCAGTTCTTC. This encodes CASSLRTTLNEQFF. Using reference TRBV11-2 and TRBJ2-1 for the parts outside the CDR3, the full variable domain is EAGVAQSPRYKIIEKRQSVAFWCNPISGHATLYWYQQILGQGPKLLIQFQNNGVVDDSQLPKDRFSAERLKGVDSTLKIQPAKLEDSAVYLCASSLRTTLNEQFFGPGTRLTVL.

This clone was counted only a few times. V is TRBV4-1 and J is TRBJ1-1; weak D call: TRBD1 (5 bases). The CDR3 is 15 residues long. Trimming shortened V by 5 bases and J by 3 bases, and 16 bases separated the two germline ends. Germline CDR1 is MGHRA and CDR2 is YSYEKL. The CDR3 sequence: CASSSRVAGYTEAFF. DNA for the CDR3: TGCGCCAGCAGCTCTAGGGTGGCAGGGTACACTGAAGCTTTCTTT.

CDR3 nucleotides: TGTGCCAGCAGCCCCTCACAGGGTACGGAGACCCAGTACTTC. The encoded protein is CASSPSQGTETQYF. The chain joins TRBV7-9 to TRBJ2-5; possibly TRBD1 for D (6 bases). This CDR3 is built from 14 residues. Looked up from germline, CDR1 is SEHNR and CDR2 is FQNEAQ (reference sequence). V lost 5 bases, J lost 5 bases, and 15 bases lay in between.

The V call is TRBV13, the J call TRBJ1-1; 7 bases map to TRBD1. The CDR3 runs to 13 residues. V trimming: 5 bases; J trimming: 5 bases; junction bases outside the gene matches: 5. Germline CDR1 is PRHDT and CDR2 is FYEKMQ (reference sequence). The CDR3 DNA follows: TGTGCCAGCAGCCAGGGCAGGGGGACTGAAGCTTTCTTT. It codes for CASSQGRGTEAFF.

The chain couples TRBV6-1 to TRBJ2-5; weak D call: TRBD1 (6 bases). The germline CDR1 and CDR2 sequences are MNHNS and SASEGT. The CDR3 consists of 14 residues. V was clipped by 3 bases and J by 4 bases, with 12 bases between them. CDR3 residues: CASSDVGGGETQYF. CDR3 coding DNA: TGTGCCAGCAGTGACGTAGGGGGTGGAGAGACCCAGTACTTC.

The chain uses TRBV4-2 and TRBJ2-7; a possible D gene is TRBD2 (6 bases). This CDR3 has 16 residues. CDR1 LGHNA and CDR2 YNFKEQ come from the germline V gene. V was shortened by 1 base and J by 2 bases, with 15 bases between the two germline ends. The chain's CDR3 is CASSQAWDGGTYEQYF. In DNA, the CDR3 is TGTGCCAGCAGCCAAGCGTGGGACGGGGGTACCTACGAGCAGTACTTC.

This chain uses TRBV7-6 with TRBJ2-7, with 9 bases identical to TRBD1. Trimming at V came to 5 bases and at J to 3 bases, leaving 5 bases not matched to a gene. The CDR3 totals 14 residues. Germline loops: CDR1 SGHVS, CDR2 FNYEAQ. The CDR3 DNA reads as TGTGCCAGCAGCCCGGGACAGGGAGGCTACGAGCAGTACTTC. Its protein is CASSPGQGGYEQYF.